This TCR beta chain was captured by sequencing in a study of OX40 agonist ivuxolimab in advanced cancers. Study findings and constraints: At 0.1 to 3.0 mg/kg, CD4+ and CD8+ blood T cells expanded clonally by week 6.

In regard to this clone: What it recognizes is unknown.

Assay: immunoSEQ multiplex PCR; the TCRdb copy retains only in-frame clones and omits some. In the table there are 30,000 to 40,000 clones, roughly 87% of which are singletons. Germline CDR1 is SEHNR and CDR2 is FQNEAQ (reference sequence). With 5 bases clipped from V and 0 bases from J, the junction kept 8 bases outside the gene matches. This CDR3 is built from 16 residues. The receptor was isolated from an adult with an advanced solid tumor such as melanoma, head and neck, liver or kidney cancer. This chain links TRBV7-9 with TRBJ2-7; 9 bases align to TRBD2. Sequences were derived from CD4+ or CD8+ T cells sorted from blood, sampled in a trial of the OX40 agonist ivuxolimab. The CDR3 bases are TGTGCCAGCAGCCCTCATAGCGGGGGAAGCTCCTACGAGCAGTACTTC. Residues: CASSPHSGGSSYEQYF.